This is a list of T cell receptor beta chains from one sample in a study of T-cell reconstitution after alpha-beta-depleted transplantation in children. Via MiXCR, TCRdb re-called the PCR reads, giving one row per CDR3 protein. The sample includes around 800,000 distinct CDR3 sequences, roughly 16% of them seen just once. The sequences come from PBMCs, mostly from graft donor cells, collected 360 days after TCRalphabeta/CD19-depleted stem cell transplant. All receptors derive from a male patient aged 5 to 17 who had a stem cell transplant for acute lymphoblastic leukemia, so the T cells may come from the graft donor. Both conserved end residues are part of each CDR3. Fields, in order: CDR3 DNA, CDR3 protein, D gene, clone size, V gene, J gene. The D gene is left open where the match is weak. Where a row states a size, it is once, few, many or the class of an expanded clone; other rows omit it.

TGCGCCAGCAGCTTGCCCAGGGCTGAAGAAAAACTGTTTTTT	CASSLPRAEEKLFF	NA	few	TRBV5-1	TRBJ1-4
TGTGCCAGCAGCTTAGATGCCAATCAGCCCCAGCATTTT	CASSLDANQPQHF	NA	few	TRBV7-6	TRBJ1-5
TGCGCCAGCAGCCTTTCCCAGGTGAACACTGAAGCTTTCTTT	CASSLSQVNTEAFF	NA	few	TRBV4-1	TRBJ1-1
TGTGCCAGCAGCTTAAATCTAGGGGGGCCCCATGAGCAGTTCTTC	CASSLNLGGPHEQFF	NA	few	TRBV7-2	TRBJ2-1
TGTGCCAGCAGTTTCCATACCGGGACAGCCTACGAGCAGTACTTC	CASSFHTGTAYEQYF	TRBD1	few	TRBV6-2/TRBV6-3	TRBJ2-7
TGCGCCAGCAGTCCGTTAAGAGGGGGCGCCGGGAAAGCAGCCTCTGGAAACACCATATATTTT	CASSPLRGGAGKAASGNTIYF	TRBD1	NA	TRBV10-1	TRBJ1-3
TGTGCCACCGGGGGAACCTACAATGAGCAGTTCTTC	CATGGTYNEQFF	NA	many	TRBV24-1	TRBJ2-1
TGTGCCAGCAGTTTATTGGGACTGAGAATCCACGAGCAGTACTTC	CASSLLGLRIHEQYF	NA	NA	TRBV27	TRBJ2-7
TGCGCCAGCAGCTTGCTGACTGCCTCCTACGAGCAGTACTTC	CASSLLTASYEQYF	NA	many	TRBV5-1	TRBJ2-7
TGCGCCAGCAGCCTCACTAGCGTCTATACGCAGTATTTT	CASSLTSVYTQYF	TRBD2	NA	TRBV5-1	TRBJ2-3
TGTGCCAGCAGCCCACAGGGGAGAGGAGGAGATACGCAGTATTTT	CASSPQGRGGDTQYF	TRBD1	NA	TRBV7-9	TRBJ2-3
TGTGCCAGCAGGGCCGGGACTAGCCACCTCGAGCAGTACTTC	CASRAGTSHLEQYF	TRBD2	NA	TRBV27	TRBJ2-7
TGTGCCAGCAGCCAAGAGGTAATGGGACAGGGGGCCCACGAGCAGTACTTC	CASSQEVMGQGAHEQYF	TRBD1	NA	TRBV3-1	TRBJ2-7
TGCGCCAGCAGCTTGGGCGACGGTAACTATGGCTACACCTTC	CASSLGDGNYGYTF	NA	few	TRBV5-1	TRBJ1-2
TGTGCCACCGGAGGAAACTATGGCTACACCTTC	CATGGNYGYTF	NA	few	TRBV15	TRBJ1-2
TGTGCCAGAAGCTTGGATTCCCGGGACCTAAGCACAGATACGCAGTATTTT	CARSLDSRDLSTDTQYF	NA	NA	TRBV5-3	TRBJ2-3
TGCAGTGCTCGGACTAGCGCAAACAATGAGCAGTTCTTC	CSARTSANNEQFF	TRBD2	few	TRBV20-1	TRBJ2-1
TGCGCCAGCAGCTTGGGATGGTCGGGAGATGGAGTCAATGAGCAGTTCTTC	CASSLGWSGDGVNEQFF	NA	few	TRBV5-1	TRBJ2-1
TGTGCCATCAGTGAGTCGGGGGGTTTGGGCGAGCAGTACTTC	CAISESGGLGEQYF	NA	NA	TRBV10-3	TRBJ2-7
TGTGCCAGCAGCTTAGATACAACAGCCTACGAGCAGTACTTC	CASSLDTTAYEQYF	NA	NA	TRBV11-2	TRBJ2-7
TGTGCCACCAGCCGGGACAGGGTCCATGGCTACACCTTC	CATSRDRVHGYTF	TRBD1	NA	TRBV24-1	TRBJ1-2
TGTGCCAGCTCACAAGGACTAGCGGGAATAAACATTCAGTACTTC	CASSQGLAGINIQYF	TRBD2	NA	TRBV18	TRBJ2-4
TGTGCCAGCAGCTTGGGGGTCGGAAACTACTACGAGCAGTACTTC	CASSLGVGNYYEQYF	NA	few	TRBV5-8	TRBJ2-7
TGCGCCAGCAGCTTGATCGCCTACGAGCAGTACTTC	CASSLIAYEQYF	NA	many	TRBV5-1	TRBJ2-7
TGTGCCAGCAGCGTCCAGGTTACCTACGAGCAGTACTTC	CASSVQVTYEQYF	NA	few	TRBV5-5	TRBJ2-7
TGTGCCATCAGCCGGCAGGGGGCTGCGGACGAGCAGTACTTC	CAISRQGAADEQYF	TRBD1	few	TRBV10-3	TRBJ2-7
TGTGCCTGTGGCGGGGACAGGGTCCCTGAAGCTTTCTTT	CACGGDRVPEAFF	TRBD1	NA	TRBV30	TRBJ1-1
TGCGCCAGCAGCTTTGGGACTAGCGGGAGTAGGAGGGCCTACAATGAGCAGTTCTTC	CASSFGTSGSRRAYNEQFF	TRBD2	NA	TRBV5-1	TRBJ2-1
TGTGCCAGCAGAATACAGGGGAGGGGCTACGAGCAGTACTTC	CASRIQGRGYEQYF	NA	NA	TRBV2	TRBJ2-7